This TCR beta chain was profiled in a study of T cells in Graves' hyperthyroidism and ophthalmopathy. Study results and limitations: Before onset, by a median of around 6.4 months, the model predicted ophthalmopathy. Blood samples included most of the expanded thyroid clonotypes exceeding 0.001.

This clonotype was seen a handful of times. Antigen unknown. Researchers amplified the TCR beta CDR3 regions from RNA transcripts. The HTBI primer set was used in a first-round RT-PCR of the TCR CDR3. TCRdb reprocessed the multiplex PCR reads with MiXCR, giving one entry per CDR3 protein. Among about 400,000 distinct CDR3 sequences, 20% to 25% were seen once, and the ten largest hold 73%. Each patient was aged 18 to 65 and had newly diagnosed hyperthyroidism of under 2 months' duration. Input material: blood. This receptor was identified in a man aged 50 or older with Graves' hyperthyroidism.

This chain's CDR3 is CATRLAWSSYEQYF. The CDR3 DNA is TGTGCCACCAGACTAGCGTGGAGCTCCTACGAGCAGTACTTC. This chain links TRBV6-1 with TRBJ2-7; 8 bases match TRBD2. After removal of 10 bases from V and 0 bases from J, the junction contained 8 bases not matched to a gene. Germline CDR1 MNHNS, CDR2 SASEGT. The CDR3 totals 14 residues.